This entry concerns a single TCR beta chain. What it binds is unknown. The data were taken from a study of post-analysis software for immune sequencing data. For the study at large: Some patients lacked subtype; others had relapsing-remitting, secondary progressive or progressive-relapsing disease.

Presence of unique molecular identifiers characterized the TCR beta cDNA libraries. TCRdb passed the PCR reads through MiXCR, listing each CDR3 protein once. This sample has 750,000 to 950,000 distinct CDR3 sequences, with approximately 57% found just once. Broader study findings: Strong co-clustering by F measure linked samples that shared a preparation batch. The study found TRBV5-6, TRBV5-1 and TRBV20-1 among several TRBV segments more frequent in patients than controls.

The V gene's germline CDR1 is DFQATT and CDR2 SNEGSKA (reference sequence). Trimming removed 7 bases from V and 5 bases from J, with 14 bases in between. This CDR3 region has 13 residues. The sample comprised blood. This receptor was taken from a girl under 18 with multiple sclerosis. The chain carries TRBV20-1 and TRBJ1-4, with D hard to call. The CDR3, as DNA: TGCAGTGTCCCGTTCGGTGGGAATGAAAAACTGTTTTTT. Translating it yields CSVPFGGNEKLFF.